At least ten counts were recorded for the clone carrying this TCR beta chain. Antigen: not known. Attachment of unique molecular identifiers was made to individual cDNA molecules. One entry per CDR3 protein results from TCRdb running MiXCR on the 5' RACE reads. Among almost 85,000 distinct CDR3 sequences listed, 12% were seen once. V dropped 4 bases and J dropped 4; count of bases not matched to a gene: 10. Germline CDR1 and CDR2: SGHDT and YYEEEE. The CDR3 length is 15 residues. The source of the sample is a study of early T cells in non-severe SARS-CoV-2 infection. Study outcomes and limitations: VDJdb-based matching was biased toward anti-spike CD8 responses and missed private and CD4 specificities.

Sequences were obtained from whole blood. This TCR was sampled from an adult who was a healthcare worker with PCR-confirmed SARS-CoV-2 infection or an uninfected control (not recorded which). The V gene is TRBV5-6, the J gene TRBJ1-1; TRBD1 matches at 7 bases. The CDR3 DNA reads as TGTGCCAGCAGCGAGCAGGGGGTTTCGGGCACTGAAGCTTTCTTT. As protein: CASSEQGVSGTEAFF.